Below are 17 T cell receptor beta chains sequenced from a single sample in a study of vaccination effects on CD4 cells after COVID-19 (dated 2022 in TCRdb). The ViraFEST assay stimulated PBMC with viral peptide pools and then used TCR sequencing to identify antigen-specific CD4+ T cell clonotypes by expansion. After about 9 days of culture, CD4+ T cells were isolated with the EasySep CD4+ T cell isolation kit. None of the healthy vaccine recipients had a prior SARS-CoV-2 infection, which was confirmed by nucleocapsid antibody tests that came back negative both before and after vaccination. To prepare the library, the immunoSEQ multiplex PCR assay was applied. As stored in TCRdb, this immuneACCESS dataset retains in-frame rearrangements with V and J assigned. A fraction of the clones does not appear; measured against another copy, unresolved V genes explain less than half of the discrepancy, and the remainder lacks a known reason. The sample table records approximately 50,000 clones; approximately 75% of these occur just once. The ten largest account for 6% of the sample.

Their target antigens are unknown. The sample here was CD4+ T cells from PBMCs cultured with HCoV-OC43 spike peptides, taken before COVID-19 vaccination. The sample's cell subset or site label, in plain terms: HCoV-OC43 spike overlapping peptide pool stimulation. These receptor sequences come from a human donor who received a COVID-19 vaccine.

This clone was seen a handful of times. The chain employs TRBV7-3 and TRBJ1-6; 8 nucleotides line up with TRBD1. The CDR3 is 15 residues long. J was trimmed by 10 bases and V by 2 bases; bases with no gene match: 7. In germline, CDR1 is SGHTA, CDR2 FQGTGA. The CDR3 spells CASSLARGLRSPLHF. The CDR3 DNA reads as TGTGCCAGCAGCTTAGCCAGGGGGCTCAGGTCACCCCTCCACTTT.

The V gene is TRBV19, the J gene TRBJ1-2; tentatively, D is TRBD1 (5 bases). The germline CDR1 and CDR2 sequences are LNHDA and SQIVND (reference sequence). Trimming shortened V by 3 bases and J by 3 bases, and 5 bases separated the two germline ends. The length of the CDR3 is 12 residues. CDR3 nucleotide sequence: TGTGCCAGTAGTATGGGGGACTATGGCTACACCTTC. It yields the protein CASSMGDYGYTF.

The rearrangement uses TRBV5-1 and TRBJ2-5, with D tentatively TRBD1 (5 bases). CDR1 and CDR2 (germline): SGHRS, YFSETQ. V was cut by 0 bases and J by 4 bases, with 16 bases left in between. CDR3 size: 16 residues. CDR3 coding DNA: TGCGCCAGCAGCTTGGGTACAGGTGGGGCTGGAGAGACCCAGTACTTC. It is translated as CASSLGTGGAGETQYF.

The CDR3 coding sequence is TGTGCCAGTAGCGAGGAGGGACGGTACACCGGGGAGCTGTTTTTT. Amino acid sequence: CASSEEGRYTGELFF. The V and J genes are TRBV19 and TRBJ2-2; D is perhaps TRBD2 (6 bases). The CDR3 has 15 amino acids. Trimming stripped 6 bases from V and 3 bases from J, with 14 bases between. From germline, CDR1 is LNHDA and CDR2 SQIVND (reference sequence).

This clone was seen only once. V is TRBV9 and J is TRBJ2-5, with 16 nucleotides matching TRBD2. The V and J ends lost 3 bases and 4 bases, in that order; junction bases with no gene match: 9. Germline V gene lookup returns CDR1 SGDLS and CDR2 YYNGEE. The CDR3 contains 18 residues. The CDR3 sequence: CASSEGLAGGPGLETQYF. In DNA, the CDR3 is TGTGCCAGCAGCGAGGGACTAGCGGGGGGGCCAGGGCTAGAGACCCAGTACTTC.

The chain links TRBV19 to TRBJ2-1; D is unresolved. Germline loops: CDR1 LNHDA, CDR2 SQIVND (reference sequence). The ends were cut back, 8 bases at V and 4 bases at J, with 9 bases in the middle. CDR3 size: 12 residues. CDR3 sequence reads: CASWTPYNEQFF. CDR3 coding DNA: TGTGCCAGTTGGACCCCTTACAATGAGCAGTTCTTC.

This clone appeared once. This chain uses TRBV5-1 with TRBJ2-6; no reliable D call. The V and J ends lost 0 bases and 0 bases respectively, with 4 bases between them. The CDR3 is made up of 15 amino acids. Germline V gene sequence: CDR1 SGHRS, CDR2 YFSETQ. This CDR3 reads CASSLAGSGANVLTF. The CDR3 DNA reads as TGCGCCAGCAGCTTGGCGGGCTCTGGGGCCAACGTCCTGACTTTC.

The V and J genes are TRBV2 and TRBJ1-2; TRBD1 might be the D (5 bases). CDR3 length: 14 amino acids. Trimming took 5 bases from V and 7 from J, leaving 17 bases between them. CDR1 is SNHLY, CDR2 FYNNEI, per germline. CDR3 coding DNA: TGTGCCAGCAGTCCCGACCCGTCAGGGAGTGGCTACACCTTC. Translating gives CASSPDPSGSGYTF.

V usage is TRBV9 and J usage is TRBJ2-3, with D possibly matching TRBD1 (6 bases). The CDR3 extends over 13 amino acids. Per the germline V gene, CDR1 is SGDLS and CDR2 is YYNGEE. V was trimmed by 2 bases and J by 5 bases, leaving 9 bases between them. CDR3 in DNA: TGTGCCAGCAGCGTTCAGACAGGAGATACGCAGTATTTT. It is translated as CASSVQTGDTQYF.

V is TRBV7-2 and J is TRBJ1-3, with D hard to call. The CDR3 is 16 amino acids. V was cut by 5 bases and J by 0 bases, with 14 bases left in between. Germline V gene lookup returns CDR1 SGHTA and CDR2 FQGNSA. CDR3: CASSQRGGFSGNTIYF. Here the CDR3 DNA reads TGTGCCAGCAGCCAACGTGGCGGATTCTCTGGAAACACCATATATTTT. Filled out from reference TRBV7-2 and TRBJ1-3, the complete variable domain reads GAGVSQSPSNKVTEKGKDVELRCDPISGHTALYWYRQSLGQGLEFLIYFQGNSAPDKSGLPSDRFSAERTGGSVSTLTIQRTQQEDSAVYLCASSQRGGFSGNTIYFGEGSWLTVV.

The chain is built from TRBV5-5 and TRBJ2-7; tentative D call: TRBD1 (5 bases). CDR1 and CDR2 from the germline V gene are SGHKS and YYEKEE (reference sequence). This CDR3 is built from 14 residues. V was trimmed by 4 bases and J by 4 bases, leaving 15 bases between them. The CDR3 DNA is TGTGCCAGCAGCCCGGCATGGGGCGAGTACGAGCAGTACGTC. This gives the protein CASSPAWGEYEQYV.

The rearrangement joins TRBV19 to TRBJ2-5; 14 bases align to TRBD2. The CDR3 has 16 amino acids. The V gene end was trimmed by 7 bases and the J gene end by 9 bases; junction bases not matched to a gene: 13. Germline assignment: CDR1 LNHDA and CDR2 SQIVND (reference sequence). The CDR3 sequence: CASTAPGTSGGRAQYF. The CDR3 DNA sequence: TGTGCCAGTACCGCTCCCGGGACTAGCGGGGGTAGAGCCCAGTACTTC.

This clone has just one count. This chain joins TRBV24-1 and TRBJ1-2; 8 bases fit TRBD1. The CDR3 has 14 residues. Germline values: CDR1 KGHDR, CDR2 SFDVKD. The J segment lost 4 bases and the V segment lost 3 bases, leaving 3 bases of the junction unmatched. CDR3 coding DNA: TGTGCCACCAGTGATCCCAGGGGGCCCTATGGCTACACCTTC. It encodes CATSDPRGPYGYTF.

The V call is TRBV30, the J call TRBJ1-1; TRBD1 matches 7 bases. V gave up 1 base and J gave up 4 bases; unmatched junction bases: 3. The CDR3 loop spans 13 amino acids. In germline, CDR1 is GTSNPN, CDR2 SVGIG (reference sequence). CDR3 region: CAWSGDSFTEAFF. CDR3 nucleotide sequence: TGTGCCTGGAGTGGGGACAGTTTCACTGAAGCTTTCTTT.

The chain links TRBV6-5 to TRBJ2-7; 7 bases fit TRBD1. Trimming at V came to 7 bases and at J to 1 base, leaving 7 bases not matched to a gene. CDR1 is MNHEY and CDR2 is SVGAGI in the germline V gene. The CDR3 has 14 amino acids. The CDR3 nucleotides are TGTGCCAGCAAGGTGGGACAGAATTCCTACGAGCAGTACGTC. Its translation is CASKVGQNSYEQYV.

CDR3 loop: CAIRPGQKNTEAFF. In DNA, the CDR3 is TGTGCCATCAGGCCGGGACAGAAGAACACTGAAGCTTTCTTT. The V call is TRBV10-3, the J call TRBJ1-1, with 7 bases lining up with TRBD1. Germline V CDR1 and CDR2: ENHRY, SYGVKD. The junction had 5 bases not matched to a gene; V was cut back by 6 bases and J by 1 base. The CDR3 covers 14 residues.

DNA for the CDR3: TGTGCCTGGAGTAGGGGACAGTCCTACAATGAGCAGTTCTTC. Residues: CAWSRGQSYNEQFF. V and J are TRBV30 and TRBJ2-1; 7 bases fit TRBD1. Germline trimming cut 2 bases from V and 1 base from J; bases unmatched to any gene: 2. CDR3 length: 14 residues. Germline V gives CDR1 GTSNPN, CDR2 SVGIG (reference sequence).